A selection of T cell receptor beta chains follows, all from one sample in a study of T cells in localized non-small cell lung cancer. Produced via immunoSEQ multiplex PCR; TCRdb's table is partial and in-frame only. Among fewer than 95,000 clones listed, more than 75% were seen once. The sample consisted of PBMCs, taken before any cancer treatment. The receptors shown here come from a woman aged 40 to 75 with stage II squamous cell lung carcinoma. CDR3s include the opening cysteine and the closing phenylalanine or tryptophan. The D gene is left open where the match is weak. A clone size is listed for some rows: how often the clone was seen (once, few, many), or a class if it is expanded.

12 | NA | TRBJ2-1 | NA | TRBV30 | TGTGCCTGGAGTAAGGGGGGGTTCGAGCAGTTCTTC | CAWSKGGFEQFF
18 | NA | TRBJ1-1 | NA | TRBV5-6 | TGTGCCAGCAGCTGGTTAGGACAGTCGTCACCTATGAACACTGAAGCTTTCTTT | CASSWLGQSSPMNTEAFF
14 | NA | TRBJ1-5 | NA | TRBV19 | TGTGCCAGTATGCCCAGGGTCAGCAATCAGCCCCAGCATTTT | CASMPRVSNQPQHF
15 | NA | TRBJ1-1 | NA | TRBV4-1 | TGCGCCAGCAGCCTTAACAGGGCGAGCGAAACTGAAGCTTTCTTT | CASSLNRASETEAFF
12 | NA | TRBJ1-1 | NA | TRBV7-8 | TGTGCCAGCAGCTTAGTAGGGCCCGAAGCTTTCTTT | CASSLVGPEAFF
10 | NA | TRBJ1-2 | TRBD1 | TRBV2 | TGTGCCAGCAGTGTGGACAGGGGGCACTTC | CASSVDRGHF
20 | NA | TRBJ1-6 | NA | TRBV14 | TGTGCCAGCAGCCGACTACCTAAAGAGGGACGGGGAGCATATAATTCACCCCTCCACTTT | CASSRLPKEGRGAYNSPLHF
11 | NA | TRBJ2-1 | NA | TRBV28 | TGTGCCAGCACCCTACAACACGAGCAGTTCTTC | CASTLQHEQFF
16 | NA | TRBJ2-1 | NA | TRBV19 | TGTGCCAGTAGAGTCGGGTCTAATCGCCCCGAGGGTGAGCAGTTCTTC | CASRVGSNRPEGEQFF
13 | NA | TRBJ2-7 | NA | TRBV6-1 | TGTGCCAGCAGTGAAGCGCGGCCCTACGAGCAGTACTTC | CASSEARPYEQYF
14 | NA | TRBJ1-1 | NA | TRBV7-9 | TGTGCCAGCAGCTTAGGGGCCATGAACACTGAAGCTTTCTTT | CASSLGAMNTEAFF
13 | NA | TRBJ1-1 | NA | TRBV7-9 | TGTGCCAGCAGCTTATCACAGATGATTGAAGCTTTCTTT | CASSLSQMIEAFF
13 | NA | TRBJ1-1 | NA | TRBV6-5 | TGTGCCAGCAGTTACTCGAGGCGGGATAAAGCTTTCTTT | CASSYSRRDKAFF
13 | NA | TRBJ2-2 | NA | TRBV19 | TGTGCCAGTAGTATCCAAGAGGGTCGGGAGCTGTTTTTT | CASSIQEGRELFF
17 | once | TRBJ2-6 | TRBD1 | TRBV4-1 | TGCGCCAGCAGCCCGGACAGACAGGGCTTTGGGGCCAACGTCCTGACTTTC | CASSPDRQGFGANVLTF
15 | NA | TRBJ1-4 | NA | TRBV5-4 | TGTGCCAGCAGTCCCGACGGGACGGGTATTGAAAAACTGTTTTTT | CASSPDGTGIEKLFF
13 | NA | TRBJ2-5 | TRBD1 | TRBV29-1 | TGCAGCGTAGATGGACAGGGGGTAATGACCCAGTACTTC | CSVDGQGVMTQYF
15 | once | TRBJ1-2 | NA | TRBV5-4 | TGTGCCAGCAGCTTGGCCGGAGGCAGGCTCTATGGCTACACCTTC | CASSLAGGRLYGYTF
15 | few | TRBJ2-3 | NA | TRBV10-2 | TGCGCCAGCAGTGAGACTAGCTGGGGGACAGATACGCAGTATTTT | CASSETSWGTDTQYF
16 | NA | TRBJ1-2 | TRBD1 | TRBV4-2 | TGTGCCAGCAGCCTCCCGGGACAGGGGGCATTTTTTGGCTACACCTTC | CASSLPGQGAFFGYTF